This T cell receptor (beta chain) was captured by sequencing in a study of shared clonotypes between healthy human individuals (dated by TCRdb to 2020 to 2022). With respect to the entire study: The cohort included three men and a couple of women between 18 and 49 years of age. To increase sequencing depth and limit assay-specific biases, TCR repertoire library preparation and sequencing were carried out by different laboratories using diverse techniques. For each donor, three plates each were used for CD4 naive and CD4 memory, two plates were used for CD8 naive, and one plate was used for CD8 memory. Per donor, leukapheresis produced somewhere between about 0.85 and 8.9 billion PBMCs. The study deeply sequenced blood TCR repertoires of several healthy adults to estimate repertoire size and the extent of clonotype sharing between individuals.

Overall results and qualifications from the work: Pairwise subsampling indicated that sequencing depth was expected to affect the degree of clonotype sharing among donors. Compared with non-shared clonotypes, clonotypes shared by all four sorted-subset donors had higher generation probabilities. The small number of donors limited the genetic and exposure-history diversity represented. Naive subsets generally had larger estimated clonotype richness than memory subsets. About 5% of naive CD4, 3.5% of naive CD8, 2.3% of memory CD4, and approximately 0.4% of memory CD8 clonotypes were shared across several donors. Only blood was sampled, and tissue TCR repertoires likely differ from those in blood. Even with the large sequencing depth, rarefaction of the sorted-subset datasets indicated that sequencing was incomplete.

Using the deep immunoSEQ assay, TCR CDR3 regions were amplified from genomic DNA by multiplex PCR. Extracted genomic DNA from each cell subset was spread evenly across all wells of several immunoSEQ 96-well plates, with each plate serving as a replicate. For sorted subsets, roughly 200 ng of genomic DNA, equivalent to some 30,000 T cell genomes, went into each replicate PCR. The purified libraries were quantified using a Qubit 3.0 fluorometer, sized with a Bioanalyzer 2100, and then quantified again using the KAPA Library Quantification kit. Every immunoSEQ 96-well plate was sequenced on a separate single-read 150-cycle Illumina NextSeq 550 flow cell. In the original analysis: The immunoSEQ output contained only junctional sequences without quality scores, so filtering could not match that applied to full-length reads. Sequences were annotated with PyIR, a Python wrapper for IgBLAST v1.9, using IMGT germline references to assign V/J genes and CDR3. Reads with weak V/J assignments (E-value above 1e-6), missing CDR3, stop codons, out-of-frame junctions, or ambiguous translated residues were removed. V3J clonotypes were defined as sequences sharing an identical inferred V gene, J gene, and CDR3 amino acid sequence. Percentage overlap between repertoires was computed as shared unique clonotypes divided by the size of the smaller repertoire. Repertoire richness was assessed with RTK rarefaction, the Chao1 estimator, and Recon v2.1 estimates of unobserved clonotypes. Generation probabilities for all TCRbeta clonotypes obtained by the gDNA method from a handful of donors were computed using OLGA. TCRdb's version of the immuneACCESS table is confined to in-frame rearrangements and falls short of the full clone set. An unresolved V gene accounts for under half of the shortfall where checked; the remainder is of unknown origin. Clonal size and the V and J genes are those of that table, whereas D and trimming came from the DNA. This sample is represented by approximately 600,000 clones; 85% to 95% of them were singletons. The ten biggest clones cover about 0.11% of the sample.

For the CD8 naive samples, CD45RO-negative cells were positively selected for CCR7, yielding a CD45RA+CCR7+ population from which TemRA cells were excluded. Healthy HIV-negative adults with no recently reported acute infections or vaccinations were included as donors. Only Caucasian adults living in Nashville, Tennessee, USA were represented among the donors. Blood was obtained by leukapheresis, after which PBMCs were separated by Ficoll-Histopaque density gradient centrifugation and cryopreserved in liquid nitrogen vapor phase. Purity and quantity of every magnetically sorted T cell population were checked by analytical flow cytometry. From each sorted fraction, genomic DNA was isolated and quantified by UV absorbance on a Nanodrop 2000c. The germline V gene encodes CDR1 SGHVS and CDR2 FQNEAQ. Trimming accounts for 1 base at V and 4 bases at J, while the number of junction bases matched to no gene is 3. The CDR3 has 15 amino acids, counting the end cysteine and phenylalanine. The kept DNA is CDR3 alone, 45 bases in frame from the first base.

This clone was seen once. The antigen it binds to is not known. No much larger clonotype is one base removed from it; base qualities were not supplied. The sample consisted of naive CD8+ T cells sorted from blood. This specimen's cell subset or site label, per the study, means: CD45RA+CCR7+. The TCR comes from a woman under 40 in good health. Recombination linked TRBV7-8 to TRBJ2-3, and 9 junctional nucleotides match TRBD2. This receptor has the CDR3 CASSLGLAGSDTQYF. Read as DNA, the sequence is TGTGCCAGCAGCTTAGGTCTAGCGGGGTCAGATACGCAGTATTTT. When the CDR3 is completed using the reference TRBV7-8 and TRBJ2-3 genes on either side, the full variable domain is GAGVSQSPRYKVAKRGQDVALRCDPISGHVSLFWYQQALGQGPEFLTYFQNEAQLDKSGLPSDRFFAERPEGSVSTLKIQRTQQEDSAVYLCASSLGLAGSDTQYFGPGTRLTVL.